The 21 T cell receptor beta chains presented below share a single source sample, sequenced in a study of cytomegalovirus exposure and HLA in healthy donors. The protocol was immunoSEQ multiplex PCR, while the TCRdb copy is restricted to in-frame clones and leaves out a portion. The sample holds approximately 300,000 clones, 80% to 90% seen once. Sequenced sample: PBMCs. The receptors come from a woman younger than 35 in good health and CMV-seronegative.

The gene calls are TRBV28 and TRBJ2-7; the D gene is possibly TRBD2 (6 bases). The CDR3 totals 18 residues. Trimming cost V 5 bases and J 3 bases, with 26 bases left between them. Germline V gene data show CDR1 as MDHEN and CDR2 as SYDVKM. CDR3 loop: CASSGRWYQRASFYEQYF. DNA of the CDR3: TGTGCCAGCAGTGGTAGGTGGTACCAGCGGGCCTCGTTCTACGAGCAGTACTTC.

This sequence joins TRBV6-1 and TRBJ1-2; 8 nucleotides match TRBD1. The length of the CDR3 is 14 residues. Germline CDR1 and CDR2: MNHNS and SASEGT. V lost 6 bases to trimming and J lost 0 bases; unmatched junction nucleotides: 3. CDR3 nucleotide sequence: TGTGCCAGCAGAGACAGGGGAGCTAACTATGGCTACACCTTC. This codes for CASRDRGANYGYTF.

This chain connects TRBV27 to TRBJ2-1; 9 nucleotides agree with TRBD2. The CDR3 totals 17 residues. The V segment lost 4 bases and the J segment 4 bases; nucleotides outside the gene matches: 11. Germline loops: CDR1 MNHEY, CDR2 SMNVEV (reference sequence). CDR3: CASSSYLPSGTYNEQFF. In DNA form, the CDR3 reads TGTGCCAGCAGTTCGTACCTACCTAGCGGGACTTACAATGAGCAGTTCTTC.

Concerning this clone: The same CDR3 is also encoded by other DNA sequences in this sample. The chain carries TRBV6-5 and TRBJ2-3; 9 bases fit TRBD1. CDR1 is MNHEY and CDR2 is SVGAGI in the germline V gene. The CDR3 totals 14 residues. V gave up 5 bases and J gave up 4 bases; unmatched junction bases: 4. The CDR3 DNA reads as TGTGCCAGCAGTCTACAGGGGGCAGCAGATACGCAGTATTTT. Protein: CASSLQGAADTQYF.

V is TRBV6-6 and J is TRBJ1-5; D is perhaps TRBD1 (6 bases). Germline values: CDR1 MNHNY, CDR2 SVGAGI (reference sequence). V lost 6 bases to trimming and J lost 5 bases, with 14 bases between them. The CDR3 has 14 amino acids. The CDR3 loop reads CASRLDRRHQPQHF. In nucleotides, the CDR3 is TGTGCCAGCAGACTCGACAGGAGACATCAGCCCCAGCATTTT.

The chain carries TRBV14 and TRBJ1-2; D may be TRBD1 (5 bases). The CDR3 length is 15 residues. Germline lookup yields CDR1 SGHDN and CDR2 FVKESK. Trimming stripped 1 base from V and 2 bases from J, with 11 bases between. The CDR3 DNA follows: TGTGCCAGCAGCCAAGGGGGGGATTCGAACTATGGCTACACCTTC. It is translated as CASSQGGDSNYGYTF.

Concerning this clone itself: It is unclear where the CDR3 begins or ends on the DNA, so no DNA is shown, and the CDR3 is as TCRdb lists it. The chain combines TRBV7-3 with TRBJ2-7; the listed D gene, TRBD1, was not tested against the DNA. The CDR3 contains 22 residues when both ends are counted. Germline CDR1 and CDR2: SGHTA and FQGTGA. CDR3 amino acids: CASSFPRDRVFLRAVLRAGHPF.

The sample holds one count of this clone. The V gene is TRBV9, the J gene TRBJ2-1, with 7 bases fitting TRBD2. Germline-derived CDR1 and CDR2 are SGDLS and YYNGEE. The J segment lost 6 bases and the V segment lost 0 bases, leaving 6 bases of the junction unmatched. The CDR3 sequence is 15 residues long. The CDR3 reads CASSVATSAGNEQFF. In DNA, the CDR3 is TGTGCCAGCAGCGTAGCAACTAGCGCCGGCAATGAGCAGTTCTTC.

The CDR3 coding sequence is TGTGCCAGCTCACCTTTGGGGACAGAGAACACTGAAGCTTTCTTT. This sequence encodes CASSPLGTENTEAFF. The J gene is TRBJ1-1, the V gene TRBV18, with 7 positions matching TRBD1. V shed 3 bases and J 1 base; nucleotides not matched to a gene: 5. The CDR3 length is 15 residues. Germline loops: CDR1 KGHSH, CDR2 LQKENI.

The chain uses TRBV2 and TRBJ1-5; 7 bases agree with TRBD1. V lost 8 bases and J lost 4; bases outside the gene matches: 5. Germline V gene sequence: CDR1 SNHLY, CDR2 FYNNEI. The CDR3 has 13 residues. CDR3 DNA sequence: TGTGCCAGCGGAGGGACAGTAAATCAGCCCCAGCATTTT. Its translation: CASGGTVNQPQHF.

This clone was picked up one time. This rearrangement joins TRBV28 to TRBJ1-1; unclear D gene. The CDR3 is 13 residues long. V was shortened by 6 bases and J by 6 bases, with 14 bases between the two germline ends. The germline CDR1 and CDR2 sequences are MDHEN and SYDVKM. The CDR3 loop reads CASSPPGRPEAFF. Here the CDR3 DNA reads TGTGCCAGCAGCCCTCCCGGGAGGCCTGAAGCTTTCTTT. Combining the CDR3 with reference TRBV28 and TRBJ1-1 gives the whole variable domain DVKVTQSSRYLVKRTGEKVFLECVQDMDHENMFWYRQDPGLGLRLIYFSYDVKMKEKGDIPEGYSVSREKKERFSLILESASTNQTSMYLCASSPPGRPEAFFGQGTRLTVV.

This sequence joins TRBV12-5 and TRBJ2-3; 7 bases are a match to TRBD1. The CDR3 length is 16 residues. Germline CDR1 is LGHNT and CDR2 is FRNRAP. The ends lost 5 bases at V and 2 bases at J; junction bases unmatched: 10. The CDR3 DNA reads as TGTGCTAGTGGTCCCCGGGACAGCGTTGTCACAGATACGCAGTATTTT. This gives the protein CASGPRDSVVTDTQYF.

The rearrangement uses TRBV6-6 and TRBJ2-2, with D possibly being TRBD2 (5 bases). The CDR3 spans 13 residues. Per the germline V gene, CDR1 is MNHNY and CDR2 is SVGAGI (reference sequence). V was clipped by 4 bases and J by 7 bases, with 10 bases between them. The CDR3 sequence is CASSSPGNGELFF. DNA of the CDR3: TGTGCCAGCAGTTCCCCCGGGAACGGGGAGCTGTTTTTT.

The chain employs TRBV2 and TRBJ2-7, with D perhaps matching TRBD2 (5 bases). Germline V gene data show CDR1 as SNHLY and CDR2 as FYNNEI. V was trimmed by 9 bases and J by 9 bases, leaving 24 bases between them. The CDR3 is made up of 14 amino acids. CDR3 protein: CASRATDGVGVQYF. DNA for the CDR3: TGTGCCAGTAGGGCCACGGACGGGGTGGGTGTGCAGTACTTC.

The CDR3 protein is CATQTSSYNEQFF. The CDR3 bases are TGTGCCACCCAGACTAGCTCCTACAATGAGCAGTTCTTC. The chain uses TRBV28 and TRBJ2-1; TRBD2 might be the D (6 bases). The V end was cut by 10 bases, the J end by 0 bases, with 10 bases between. CDR1 is MDHEN, CDR2 SYDVKM, per germline. This CDR3 spans 13 amino acids.

The chain couples TRBV7-6 to TRBJ2-3; 10 bases map to TRBD2. Germline lookup yields CDR1 SGHVS and CDR2 FNYEAQ. The CDR3 has 16 residues. Trimming removed 3 bases from V and 1 base from J; junction bases left unmatched: 4. The CDR3 loop reads CASSFSGTSGTDTQYF. CDR3 sequence (DNA): TGTGCCAGCAGCTTTTCCGGGACTAGCGGCACAGATACGCAGTATTTT.

The chain joins TRBV7-2 to TRBJ2-2; D remains ambiguous. The germline gives CDR1 SGHTA, CDR2 FQGNSA. The CDR3 is made up of 15 amino acids. Trimming removed 5 bases at V and 1 base at J, with 11 bases between. DNA of the CDR3: TGTGCCAGCAGCCCGCTACTACAGAACACCGGGGAGCTGTTTTTT. It specifies CASSPLLQNTGELFF.

Only a few counts were recorded for this clone. V gene TRBV4-3 combines with J gene TRBJ2-1; 7 bases map to TRBD2. V shed 4 bases and J 6 bases; nucleotides not matched to a gene: 6. In germline, CDR1 is LGHNA, CDR2 YSLEER. The length of the CDR3 is 14 residues. The CDR3 DNA reads as TGCGCCAGCAGCCCCGCCCTAGCGGCCAATGAGCAGTTCTTC. Its protein is CASSPALAANEQFF.

The CDR3: CASSVRGQETQYF. CDR3 in DNA: TGTGCCAGCAGTGTAAGGGGTCAAGAGACCCAGTACTTC. The chain recombines TRBV2 with TRBJ2-5, with D maybe TRBD1 (5 bases). The germline gives CDR1 SNHLY, CDR2 FYNNEI. V was shortened by 4 bases and J by 2 bases, with 8 bases between the two germline ends. The CDR3 contains 13 residues.

This chain uses TRBV9 with TRBJ2-7; unclear D gene. Germline loops: CDR1 SGDLS, CDR2 YYNGEE. The CDR3 loop spans 15 amino acids. The ends were cut back, 0 bases at V and 6 bases at J, with 16 bases in the middle. The CDR3 is CASSVGWSDLGEQYF. The CDR3 DNA reads as TGTGCCAGCAGCGTAGGTTGGAGCGACCTCGGCGAGCAGTACTTC.

The chain has TRBV6-5 and TRBJ2-7; D possibly corresponds to TRBD2 (5 bases). The germline V and J ends were trimmed by 8 bases and 5 bases, with 13 bases remaining between them. The CDR3 covers 12 residues. Germline CDR1 reads MNHEY; CDR2 reads SVGAGI. The CDR3 protein is CASLGLYHEQYF. CDR3 coding DNA: TGTGCCAGCCTCGGACTCTATCACGAGCAGTACTTC.